The TCR beta chain described here comes from a study of blood T cell repertoires in COVID-19. Germline CDR1 and CDR2: SQVTM and ANQGSEA. V lost 5 bases to trimming and J lost 2 bases; unmatched junction nucleotides: 4. The CDR3 is made up of 13 amino acids. The method was immunoSEQ multiplex PCR; TCRdb's version includes in-frame clones alone and lacks a portion of them. The table shows 210,000 or so clones, with roughly nine tenths occurring only once. The sequence derives from a woman aged 45-60 years with acute or convalescent COVID-19. V usage is TRBV29-1 and J usage is TRBJ2-5; 8 nucleotides align to TRBD2. Sequencing was done on a sample of peripheral blood. The CDR3, as DNA: TGCAGCGTTAGCGGGAGTGGGCAAGAGACCCAGTACTTC. Its protein is CSVSGSGQETQYF.